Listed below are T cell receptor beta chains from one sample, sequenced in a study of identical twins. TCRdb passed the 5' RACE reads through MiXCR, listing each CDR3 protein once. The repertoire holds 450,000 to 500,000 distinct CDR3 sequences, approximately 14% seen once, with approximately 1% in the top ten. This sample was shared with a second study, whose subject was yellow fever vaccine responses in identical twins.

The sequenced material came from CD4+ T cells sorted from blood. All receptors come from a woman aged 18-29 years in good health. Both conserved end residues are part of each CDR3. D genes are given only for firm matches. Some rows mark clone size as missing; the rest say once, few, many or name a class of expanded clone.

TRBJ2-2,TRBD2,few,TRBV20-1,TGCAGTGCTAGAGATCCCGCTAGCGGGGGCCCGAACACCGGGGAGCTGTTTTTT,CSARDPASGGPNTGELFF
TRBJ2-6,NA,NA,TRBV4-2,TGTGCCAGCAGCCAAGGTCAGGGCTCTGGGGCCAACGTCCTGACTTTC,CASSQGQGSGANVLTF
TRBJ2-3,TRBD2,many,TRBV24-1,TGTGCCACCGGACTAGCGGCAGATACGCAGTATTTT,CATGLAADTQYF
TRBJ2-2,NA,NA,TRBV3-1,TGTGCCAGCAGCCAAGTAAGCAGGATGACCGGGGAGCTGTTTTTT,CASSQVSRMTGELFF
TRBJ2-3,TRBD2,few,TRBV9,TGTGCCAGCAGCGTAGCCGCTAGCGGGGGCACAGATACGCAGTATTTT,CASSVAASGGTDTQYF
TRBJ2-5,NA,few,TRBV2,TGTGCCAGCAGTCCCCGACAGTATCATCAAGAGACCCAGTACTTC,CASSPRQYHQETQYF
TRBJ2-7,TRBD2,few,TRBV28,TGTGCCAGCAGTTTACTGGCAGCGGGAAAAACTTTCTCCTACGAGCAGTACTTC,CASSLLAAGKTFSYEQYF
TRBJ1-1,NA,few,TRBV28,TGTGCCAGCGGTGGGCGGCTCAACACTGAAGCTTTCTTT,CASGGRLNTEAFF
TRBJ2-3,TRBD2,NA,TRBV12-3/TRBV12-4,TGTGCCAGCAGTTTTGGGCTAGCGGGAGGCTGGGATACGCAGTATTTT,CASSFGLAGGWDTQYF
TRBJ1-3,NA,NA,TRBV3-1,TGTGCCAGCAGCCAGCTCGGGACAAGCTCTGGAAACACCATATATTTT,CASSQLGTSSGNTIYF
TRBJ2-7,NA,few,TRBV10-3,TGTGCCATCAGCGGGCAGGGTGCTGTGGGGCAGTACTTC,CAISGQGAVGQYF
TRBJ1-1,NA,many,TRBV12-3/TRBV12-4,TGTGCCAGCAGTTCACAGGTGAACACTGAAGCTTTCTTT,CASSSQVNTEAFF
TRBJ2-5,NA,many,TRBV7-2,TGTGCCAGCAGCCACAACCAAGAGACCCAGTACTTC,CASSHNQETQYF
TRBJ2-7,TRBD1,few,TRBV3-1,TGTGCCAGCAGCCAATCGGACAGGGAGCAGTACTTC,CASSQSDREQYF
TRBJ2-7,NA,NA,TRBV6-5,TGTGCCAGCAGTTATACCCTTTCGGGGCGCTCCTACGAGCAGTACTTC,CASSYTLSGRSYEQYF
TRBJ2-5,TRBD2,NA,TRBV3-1,TGTGCCAGCAGGCTTCCGGGACTAGCGGAACAAGAGACCCAGTACTTC,CASRLPGLAEQETQYF
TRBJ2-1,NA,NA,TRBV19,TGTGCCAGTAGTATTCGGGGACTGGCAGGGAGCGATGAGCAGTTCTTC,CASSIRGLAGSDEQFF
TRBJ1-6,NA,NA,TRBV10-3,TGTGCCAGTCAGACAGGAGGAGGTTCACCCCTCCACTTT,CASQTGGGSPLHF
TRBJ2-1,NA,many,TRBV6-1,TGTGCCAGCAGTGCAACCTACAATGAGCAGTTCTTC,CASSATYNEQFF
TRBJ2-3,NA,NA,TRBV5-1,TGCGCCAGCAGCCCCACCGGAGGGAGTCCAGATACGCAGTATTTT,CASSPTGGSPDTQYF
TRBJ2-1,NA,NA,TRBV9,TGTGCCAGCAGCGCCGAGTTAGATACCATCTACAATGAGCAGTTCTTC,CASSAELDTIYNEQFF
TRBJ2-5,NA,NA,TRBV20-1,TGCAGTGCGTTTCAGGGTGTCCAGTACTTC,CSAFQGVQYF
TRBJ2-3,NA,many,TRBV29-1,TGCAGCGTTGGTCAGCGCCTTACAGATACGCAGTATTTT,CSVGQRLTDTQYF